Shown below are 5 T cell receptor beta chains from a single sample sequenced in a study of blood T cells in healthy people across ages (dated by TCRdb to between 2015 and 2016). Receptor libraries were prepared by 5' RACE. Sequencing used an Illumina HiSeq 2500. A second PCR of roughly 6 to 12 cycles was performed with a sample-barcoded 5' primer and a J-beta primer mix. TCRdb reworked the public reads: Q25 trimming with fastp, MiXCR clone assembly, productive beta chains retained. Rows are unified per CDR3 protein, each entry keeping the most common DNA and genes. For this sample the table gives under 1,000,000 distinct CDR3 sequences, of which under 40% were detected only once. 10% to 15% of the sample goes to the ten largest clones. Sequencing was done on a sample of blood. These receptors were taken from a man between 18 and 35 years old in good health.

This clonotype came up a few times. The chain is built from TRBV5-1 and TRBJ1-4; D remains unclear. CDR1 is SGHRS and CDR2 is YFSETQ in the germline V gene. The CDR3 loop spans 14 amino acids. Trimming pared 1 base from V and 6 bases from J, leaving 10 bases between. The CDR3 protein is CASSLRVQDEKLFF. The CDR3 region has the DNA TGCGCCAGCAGCTTGAGGGTTCAGGATGAAAAACTGTTTTTT.

This clonotype was seen many times. This rearrangement joins TRBV10-3 to TRBJ2-3, with D tentatively TRBD1 (6 bases). This CDR3 is built from 14 residues. Trimming stripped 4 bases from V and 3 bases from J, with 11 bases between. Per germline, CDR1 ENHRY and CDR2 SYGVKD. The CDR3 DNA reads TGTGCCATCAGTGGGACAGTAGGAACAGATACGCAGTATTTT. Its translation is CAISGTVGTDTQYF.

The sample holds a few counts of this clonotype. The V gene is TRBV18, the J gene TRBJ1-5, with 9 bases lining up with TRBD1. Losses at the gene ends were 5 bases for V and 9 bases for J; bases not matched to a gene: 8. CDR1 and CDR2 (germline): KGHSH, LQKENI. The CDR3 is 14 residues long. CDR3 loop: CASSSTDRGAPQHF. The DNA of the CDR3 is TGTGCCAGCTCATCCACAGACAGGGGGGCGCCCCAGCATTTT. The entire variable domain, with the rest obtained from reference TRBV18 and TRBJ1-5, is as follows: NAGVMQNPRHLVRRRGQEARLRCSPMKGHSHVYWYRQLPEEGLKFMVYLQKENIIDESGMPKERFSAEFPKEGPSILRIQQVVRGDSAAYFCASSSTDRGAPQHFGDGTRLSIL.

With respect to this clonotype: A much larger clone lies a single base off, so this may be a read error. V and J are TRBV20-1 and TRBJ1-2; D unclear. V dropped 6 bases and J dropped 10 bases, with 21 bases sitting between them. The CDR3 is 13 amino acids. Germline loops: CDR1 DFQATT, CDR2 SNEGSKA (reference sequence). In DNA form, the CDR3 reads TGCAGTGCCCCTGGGCAGGCTCAGAGGGACTACACCTTC. Its translation is CSAPGQAQRDYTF.

Written as DNA, the CDR3 is TGTGCCAGCCGCGACCCCAGAATGGGCAATCAGCCCCAGCATTTT. This gives the protein CASRDPRMGNQPQHF. The genes are TRBV6-1 and TRBJ1-5, with no clear D. The CDR3 totals 15 residues. Germline V gives CDR1 MNHNS, CDR2 SASEGT. V shed 8 bases and J shed 2 bases, with 16 bases lying between them.